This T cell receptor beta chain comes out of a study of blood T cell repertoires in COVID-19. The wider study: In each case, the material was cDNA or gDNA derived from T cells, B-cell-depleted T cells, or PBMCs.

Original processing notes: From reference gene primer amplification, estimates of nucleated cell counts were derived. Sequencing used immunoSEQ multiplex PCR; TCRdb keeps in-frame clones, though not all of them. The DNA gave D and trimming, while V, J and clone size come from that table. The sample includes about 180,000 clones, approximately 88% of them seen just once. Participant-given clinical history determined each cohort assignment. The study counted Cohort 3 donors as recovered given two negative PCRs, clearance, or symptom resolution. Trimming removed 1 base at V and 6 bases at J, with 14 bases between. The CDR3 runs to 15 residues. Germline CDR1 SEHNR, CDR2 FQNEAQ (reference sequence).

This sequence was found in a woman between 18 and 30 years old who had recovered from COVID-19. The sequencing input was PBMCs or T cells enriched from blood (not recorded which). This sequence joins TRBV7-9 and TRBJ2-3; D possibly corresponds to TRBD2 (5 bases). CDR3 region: CASSLGLREQDTQYF. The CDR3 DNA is TGTGCCAGCAGCTTAGGGCTGAGGGAGCAGGATACGCAGTATTTT. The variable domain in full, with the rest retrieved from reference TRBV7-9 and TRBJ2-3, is DTGVSQNPRHKITKRGQNVTFRCDPISEHNRLYWYRQTLGQGPEFLTYFQNEAQLEKSRLLSDRFSAERPKGSFSTLEIQRTEQGDSAMYLCASSLGLREQDTQYFGPGTRLTVL.